This T cell receptor beta chain was captured by sequencing in a study of CD8 T cells in ankylosing spondylitis. Study conclusions and caveats: Certain motif variants had earlier appeared in reactive arthritis synovial fluid and blood. CD8+ by phenotype, disease-linked clones were relatively rare in peripheral blood. Blood from ankylosing spondylitis patients appeared to carry a characteristic roughly eight-variant TCR beta motif. Disease-linked clones reportedly showed significant enrichment in matched ankylosing spondylitis synovial fluid.

The sample holds many counts of this clonotype. The antigen is unknown. From the 5' RACE reads, TCRdb called clonotypes with MiXCR, one entry per CDR3 protein. Altogether around 42,000 distinct CDR3 sequences are present, 2.7% being singletons, with the ten largest covering 4.6%. V trimming: 3 bases; J trimming: 7 bases; junction bases outside the gene matches: 8. Germline V gene lookup returns CDR1 SGDLS and CDR2 YYNGEE. This CDR3 has 15 amino acids. The source of this sequence is a male donor with ankylosing spondylitis or in good health (not recorded which). The specimen was blood, either unsorted or a sorted T cell fraction (not recorded which). The chain couples TRBV9 to TRBJ2-1; 9 bases line up with TRBD2. The CDR3 coding sequence is TGTGCCAGCAGCGGGGTAGCGGGAGTATGGAATGAGCAGTTCTTC. Translating gives CASSGVAGVWNEQFF.